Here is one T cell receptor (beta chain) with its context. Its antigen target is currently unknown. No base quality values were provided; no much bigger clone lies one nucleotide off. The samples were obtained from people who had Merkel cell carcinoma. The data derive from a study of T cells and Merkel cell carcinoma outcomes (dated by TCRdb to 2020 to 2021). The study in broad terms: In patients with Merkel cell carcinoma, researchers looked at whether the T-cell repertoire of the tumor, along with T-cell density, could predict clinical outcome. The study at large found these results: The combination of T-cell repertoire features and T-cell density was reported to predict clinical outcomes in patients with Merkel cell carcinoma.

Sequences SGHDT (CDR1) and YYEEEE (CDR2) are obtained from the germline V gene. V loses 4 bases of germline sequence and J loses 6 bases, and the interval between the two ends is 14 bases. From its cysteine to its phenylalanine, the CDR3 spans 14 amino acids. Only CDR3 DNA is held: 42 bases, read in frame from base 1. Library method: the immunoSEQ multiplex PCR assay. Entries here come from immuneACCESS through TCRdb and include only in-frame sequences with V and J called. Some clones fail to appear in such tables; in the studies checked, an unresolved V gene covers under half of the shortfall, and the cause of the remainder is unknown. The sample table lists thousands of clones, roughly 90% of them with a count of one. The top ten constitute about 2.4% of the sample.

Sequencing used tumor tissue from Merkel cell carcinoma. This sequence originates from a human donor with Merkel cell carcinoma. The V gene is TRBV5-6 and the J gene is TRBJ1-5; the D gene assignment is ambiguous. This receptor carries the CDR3 CASSDRLRGQPQHF. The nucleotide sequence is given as TGTGCCAGCAGCGACCGGCTACGCGGTCAGCCCCAGCATTTT.